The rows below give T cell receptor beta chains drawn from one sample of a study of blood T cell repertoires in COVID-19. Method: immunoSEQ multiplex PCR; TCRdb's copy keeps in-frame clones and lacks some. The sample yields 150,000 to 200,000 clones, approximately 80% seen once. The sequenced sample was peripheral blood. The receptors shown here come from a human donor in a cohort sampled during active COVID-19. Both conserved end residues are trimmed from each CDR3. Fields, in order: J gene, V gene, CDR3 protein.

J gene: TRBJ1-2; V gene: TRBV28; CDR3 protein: ASSSPAGGFYGYT
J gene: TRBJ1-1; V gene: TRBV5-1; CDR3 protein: ASSLEGQGNTEAF
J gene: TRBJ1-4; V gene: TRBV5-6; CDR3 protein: ASSSFAPGGSTNEKLF
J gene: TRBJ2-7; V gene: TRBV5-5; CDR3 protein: ASSRTQGFYEQY
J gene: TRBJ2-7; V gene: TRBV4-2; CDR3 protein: ASSQDLGVYEQY
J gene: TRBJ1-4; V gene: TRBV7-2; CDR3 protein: ASSLQGSHNEKLF
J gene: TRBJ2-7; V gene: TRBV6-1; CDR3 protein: ASSESGTGSYEQY
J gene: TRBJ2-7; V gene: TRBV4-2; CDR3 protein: ASSQGTSGGREQY
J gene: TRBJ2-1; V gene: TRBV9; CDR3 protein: ASSAGLAGTSYNEQF
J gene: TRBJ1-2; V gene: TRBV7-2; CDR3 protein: ASSLGQNHYGYT
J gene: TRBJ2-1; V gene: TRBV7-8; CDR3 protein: ASSLGLLASAYNEQF
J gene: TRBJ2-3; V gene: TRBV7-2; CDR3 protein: ASSLFGAGGVTDTQY
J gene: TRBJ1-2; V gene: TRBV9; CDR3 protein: ASGDRGFDYGYT
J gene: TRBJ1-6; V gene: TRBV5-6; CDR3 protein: ASSSLGQSVNSPLH
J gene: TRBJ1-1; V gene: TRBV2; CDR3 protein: ASTGGSGRTEAF
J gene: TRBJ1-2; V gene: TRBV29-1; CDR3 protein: SVDWDRGGAGYGYT
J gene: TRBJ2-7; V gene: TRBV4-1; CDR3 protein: ASSLRDREHEQY
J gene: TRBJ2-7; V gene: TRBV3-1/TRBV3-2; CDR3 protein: ASSQDGAGGPHEQY
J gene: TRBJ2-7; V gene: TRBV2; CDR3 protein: ASSDLAGDPYEQY
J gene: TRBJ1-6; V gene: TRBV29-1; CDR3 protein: SVEGQNSPLH
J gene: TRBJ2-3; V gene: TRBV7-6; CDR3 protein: ASSSGQLGTDTQY
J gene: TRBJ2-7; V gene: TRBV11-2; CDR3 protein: ASSATGSHEQY
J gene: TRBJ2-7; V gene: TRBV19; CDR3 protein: ASSQQGSSRPYEQY
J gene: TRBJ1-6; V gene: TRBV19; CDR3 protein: ASSIGGRGRSPLH
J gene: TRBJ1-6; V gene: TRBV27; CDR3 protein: ASSYLTVSSYNSPLH
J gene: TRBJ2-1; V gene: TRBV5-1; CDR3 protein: ASSGQSSYNEQF
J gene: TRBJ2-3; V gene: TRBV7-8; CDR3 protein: ASSSGLAGLIITDTQY
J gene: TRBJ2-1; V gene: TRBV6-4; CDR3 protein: ASSPGEGTRQF
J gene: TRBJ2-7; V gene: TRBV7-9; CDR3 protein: ASRQSGLFNEQY
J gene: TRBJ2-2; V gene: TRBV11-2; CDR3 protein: ASSLNQNTGELF
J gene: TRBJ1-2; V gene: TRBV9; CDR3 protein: ASSDKDSTGGYT
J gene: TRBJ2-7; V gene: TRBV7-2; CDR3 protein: ASSSPGLAPPYEQY
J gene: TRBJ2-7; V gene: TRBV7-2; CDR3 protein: ASSLALGYEQY
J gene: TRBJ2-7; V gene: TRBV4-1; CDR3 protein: ASSQVGESYEQY
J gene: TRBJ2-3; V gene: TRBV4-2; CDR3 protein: ASSQARTDTQY
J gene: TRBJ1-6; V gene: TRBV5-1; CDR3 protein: ASSTVDSPLH
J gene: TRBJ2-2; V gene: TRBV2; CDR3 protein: ASSGRESGELF
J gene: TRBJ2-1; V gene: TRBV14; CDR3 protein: ASSPYRDSSYNEQF
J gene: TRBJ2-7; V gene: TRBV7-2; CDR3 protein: ASSGREGPTYEQY
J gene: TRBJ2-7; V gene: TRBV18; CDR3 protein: ASSPQRGVGEQY
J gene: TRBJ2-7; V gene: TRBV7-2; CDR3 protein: ASSLATSRGNEQY
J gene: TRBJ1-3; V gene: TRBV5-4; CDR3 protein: ASSFGTGIFSGNTIY
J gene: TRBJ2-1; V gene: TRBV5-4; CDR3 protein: ASSSSGGLGGYNEQF
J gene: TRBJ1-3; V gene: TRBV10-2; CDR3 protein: ASQGQGSGNTIY
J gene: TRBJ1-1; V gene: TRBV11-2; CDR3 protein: ASSLEQEITEAF
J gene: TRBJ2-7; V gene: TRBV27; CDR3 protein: ASRRTSGGAYEQY
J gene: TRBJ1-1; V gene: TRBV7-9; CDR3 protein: ASRGQGYEAF
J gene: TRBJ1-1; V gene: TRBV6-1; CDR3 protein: ASSDSSGTEAF
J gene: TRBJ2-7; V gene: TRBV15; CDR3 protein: ATSRDPQGYEQY